The T cell receptor (beta chain) under discussion was sequenced for a study of beta chain features in type 1 diabetes. Regarding the study as a whole: Naive, central memory and Treg TCRB repertoires appeared more alike in patients than in healthy donors.

This clone was picked up many times. Its antigen is still unknown. The sequenced template was cDNA made from the entire isolated RNA. Method: immunoSEQ multiplex PCR; TCRdb's copy keeps in-frame clones and lacks some. The sample has roughly 350,000 clones; roughly 9.6% are singletons. Germline V gene lookup returns CDR1 ENHRY and CDR2 SYGVKD. Trimming shortened V by 4 bases and J by 0 bases, and 6 bases separated the two germline ends. This CDR3 region has 13 residues. Sequencing was done on a sample of naive CD4+ T cells from blood. The chain recombines TRBV10-3 with TRBJ2-5, with no clear D. This receptor was obtained from a young woman in good health. DNA for the CDR3: TGTGCCATCAGTGCCCCGTACCAAGAGACCCAGTACTTC. Its protein is CAISAPYQETQYF.